A single sample is the source of the 10 T cell receptor beta chains below, sequenced in a study of blood T cell repertoires in COVID-19. The repertoire was sequenced with immunoSEQ multiplex PCR; TCRdb's copy has only in-frame clones and lacks some. The sample includes roughly 250,000 clones, under 85% of them seen just once. The sequencing input was peripheral blood. These receptor sequences come from a woman aged 40 to 50 with active or convalescent COVID-19.

This clone was observed a single time. The chain employs TRBV5-1 and TRBJ2-1, with 7 bases fitting TRBD2. The CDR3 is 20 residues long. Per germline, CDR1 SGHRS and CDR2 YFSETQ. V lost 3 bases to trimming and J lost 0 bases; unmatched junction nucleotides: 18. In nucleotides, the CDR3 is TGCGCCAGCAGCTCACAAGGGACTACATCCCTGGGGAGCTCCTACAATGAGCAGTTCTTC. Its translation is CASSSQGTTSLGSSYNEQFF.

The chain couples TRBV19 to TRBJ2-1, with D possibly TRBD1 on 5 matching bases. V was shortened by 7 bases and J by 7 bases, with 14 bases between the two germline ends. Germline V lookup: CDR1 LNHDA, CDR2 SQIVND (reference sequence). The CDR3 is made up of 13 amino acids. The CDR3 spells CASITNRGNEQFF. CDR3 nucleotide sequence: TGTGCCAGTATTACTAATAGGGGAAATGAGCAGTTCTTC.

This sequence joins TRBV10-3 and TRBJ2-5, with TRBD2 matching 7 bases. CDR3 size: 17 residues. V was clipped by 0 bases and J by 4 bases; unmatched bases: 11. CDR1 is ENHRY and CDR2 is SYGVKD in the germline V gene. CDR3 nucleotide sequence: TGTGCCATCAGTGAGTCGAGGCCCAGCGGGGTGGGAGAGACCCAGTACTTC. This sequence encodes CAISESRPSGVGETQYF.

This sequence joins TRBV28 and TRBJ1-4, with a weak D call TRBD1 (6 bases). The CDR3 runs 14 residues. Germline-derived CDR1 and CDR2 are MDHEN and SYDVKM. V shed 3 bases and J shed 6 bases, with 11 bases lying between them. CDR3 nucleotide sequence: TGTGCCAGCAGTTTCGGCAGGGGACATGAAAAACTGTTTTTT. It yields the protein CASSFGRGHEKLFF.

The chain combines TRBV13 with TRBJ2-2; tentative D call: TRBD2 (7 bases). Looked up from germline, CDR1 is PRHDT and CDR2 is FYEKMQ (reference sequence). Trimming left V 5 bases short and J 5 bases short, with 15 bases between. The CDR3 is made up of 15 amino acids. This CDR3 is CASSPRGAGTGELFF. The CDR3 region has the DNA TGTGCCAGCAGCCCTCGGGGGGCAGGAACCGGGGAGCTGTTTTTT.

The rearrangement links TRBV7-2 to TRBJ2-1; a weak D match, TRBD2 (6 bases). The CDR3 has 15 residues. CDR1 is SGHTA and CDR2 is FQGNSA in the germline V gene. The ends were cut back, 1 base at V and 6 bases at J, with 13 bases in the middle. CDR3 protein: CASSLETTSSNEQFF. DNA for the CDR3: TGTGCCAGCAGCTTAGAGACTACTAGCTCCAATGAGCAGTTCTTC.

The V gene is TRBV30, the J gene TRBJ1-6; D is ambiguous. CDR3 length: 16 residues. V lost 0 bases and J 2 bases, leaving 11 bases between the germline ends. Germline V lookup: CDR1 GTSNPN, CDR2 SVGIG (reference sequence). The CDR3 DNA is TGTGCCTGGAGTGTACGGACGGGAGCCTATAATTCACCCCTCCACTTT. This gives the protein CAWSVRTGAYNSPLHF.

The chain is built from TRBV27 and TRBJ1-1; 7 nucleotides align to TRBD1. CDR3 length: 18 amino acids. The V and J ends lost 3 bases and 0 bases, in that order; junction bases with no gene match: 13. Germline CDR1 is MNHEY and CDR2 is SMNVEV (reference sequence). DNA of the CDR3: TGTGCCAGCAGTTTTCTACGACAGGGAGGTAGGATGAACACTGAAGCTTTCTTT. It codes for CASSFLRQGGRMNTEAFF.

The chain employs TRBV18 and TRBJ1-1; D is unresolved. Between the trimmed V and J ends, which lost 0 bases and 5 bases, there was a span of 7 bases. CDR1 and CDR2 from the germline V gene are KGHSH and LQKENI. This CDR3 spans 13 amino acids. As DNA, the CDR3 is TGTGCCAGCTCACCACCGGCTGGTACTGAAGCTTTCTTT. The encoded protein is CASSPPAGTEAFF.

The rearrangement uses TRBV6-5 and TRBJ1-5; D is unresolved. Germline V gives CDR1 MNHEY, CDR2 SVGAGI. Trimming took off 4 bases at V and 1 base at J, with 14 bases between the two ends. The CDR3 totals 16 residues. The CDR3: CASSSLGRLSNQPQHF. The DNA for the CDR3 is TGTGCCAGCAGTTCTTTAGGGAGGTTAAGCAATCAGCCCCAGCATTTT.